A single sample gave rise to the 18 T cell receptor beta chains below, sequenced in a study of blood T cell repertoires in COVID-19. Produced via immunoSEQ multiplex PCR; TCRdb's table is partial and in-frame only. The sample yields around 250,000 clones, about 83% seen once. Material: peripheral blood. The receptors were gathered from a man aged 25-40 years who had recovered from COVID-19.

The chain couples TRBV2 to TRBJ1-1, with a tentative D call TRBD1 (5 bases). Germline V CDR1 and CDR2: SNHLY, FYNNEI. V was clipped by 5 bases and J by 1 base, with 8 bases between them. CDR3 length: 13 amino acids. The CDR3 is CASSSDRNTEAFF. The CDR3, as DNA: TGTGCCAGCAGTTCCGACAGGAACACTGAAGCTTTCTTT.

The chain recombines TRBV6-5 with TRBJ2-4; D not resolved. The CDR3 is 15 residues long. Germline V gene lookup returns CDR1 MNHEY and CDR2 SVGAGI. V was trimmed by 5 bases and J by 0 bases, leaving 11 bases between them. The CDR3 coding sequence is TGTGCCAGCAGTCCTTTCGAGATAGCCAAAAACATTCAGTACTTC. The encoded protein is CASSPFEIAKNIQYF.

A note on this clone: At the DNA level, this CDR3 is encoded by other sequences in the same sample as well. The V call is TRBV5-1, the J call TRBJ2-5; 7 bases map to TRBD1. The germline CDR1 and CDR2 sequences are SGHRS and YFSETQ. This CDR3 is built from 15 residues. Losses at the gene ends were 0 bases for V and 0 bases for J; bases not matched to a gene: 2. CDR3 sequence: CASSLGQGYQETQYF. The CDR3 DNA reads TGCGCCAGCAGCTTGGGACAGGGTTACCAAGAGACCCAGTACTTC.

V usage is TRBV28 and J usage is TRBJ1-1; TRBD1 matches 8 bases. The ends lost 6 bases at V and 2 bases at J; junction bases unmatched: 5. The CDR3 has 14 amino acids. CDR1 and CDR2 (germline): MDHEN, SYDVKM. Here the CDR3 reads CASSPQGGNTEAFF. The CDR3 DNA sequence: TGTGCCAGCAGCCCACAGGGGGGAAACACTGAAGCTTTCTTT.

The chain is built from TRBV11-2 and TRBJ1-2; D is possibly TRBD1 (6 bases). Germline CDR1 reads SGHAT; CDR2 reads FQNNGV. The V end was cut by 7 bases, the J end by 9 bases, with 18 bases between. There are 13 residues in the CDR3. The CDR3 nucleotides are TGTGCCAGCACCCCCGAGGGGGGGGGCAGCTACACCTTC. Its protein product is CASTPEGGGSYTF.

The rearrangement joins TRBV7-9 to TRBJ2-7; D is uncertain. CDR3 size: 13 residues. Trimming took off 5 bases at V and 3 bases at J, with 11 bases between the two ends. Germline CDR1 reads SEHNR; CDR2 reads FQNEAQ (reference sequence). The CDR3 bases are TGTGCCAGCAGCACGTCAAGAGGCTACGAGCAGTACTTC. Translating gives CASSTSRGYEQYF.

The CDR3 loop reads CASSRGQGDYEQYV. CDR3 sequence (DNA): TGTGCCAGCAGCCGAGGACAGGGAGATTACGAGCAGTACGTC. The chain is built from TRBV5-6 and TRBJ2-7, with TRBD1 matching 8 bases. The ends lost 4 bases at V and 4 bases at J; junction bases unmatched: 7. CDR1 and CDR2 from the germline V gene are SGHDT and YYEEEE. The CDR3 sequence is 14 residues long.

The chain uses TRBV4-1 and TRBJ1-3; maybe TRBD1 (5 bases). The CDR3 covers 15 residues. From germline, CDR1 is MGHRA and CDR2 YSYEKL. V lost 4 bases to trimming and J lost 0 bases, with 10 bases between them. CDR3 sequence (DNA): TGCGCCAGCAGCCTACGGGGACTCTCTGGAAACACCATATATTTT. Amino acids: CASSLRGLSGNTIYF.

J is TRBJ2-7 and V is TRBV4-1; 9 nucleotides line up with TRBD1. The CDR3 loop spans 14 amino acids. CDR1 is MGHRA and CDR2 is YSYEKL in the germline V gene. J lost 2 bases, V lost 3 bases, and 2 bases had no gene match. Here the CDR3 DNA reads TGCGCCAGCAGCCAGACAGGGGGACCCTACGAGCAGTACTTC. Translating it yields CASSQTGGPYEQYF.

The chain has TRBV5-6 and TRBJ2-5; TRBD1 matches 8 bases. The V gene's germline CDR1 is SGHDT and CDR2 YYEEEE. The CDR3 spans 18 residues. Trimming took 5 bases from V and 2 from J; bases not matched to a gene: 17. As DNA, the CDR3 is TGTGCCAGCAGACTTGGACAGGGTTTGGCCGCTGTTCAAGAGACCCAGTACTTC. Translating gives CASRLGQGLAAVQETQYF.

J is TRBJ2-3 and V is TRBV10-3; 12 bases align to TRBD2. The CDR3 spans 14 residues. Germline loops: CDR1 ENHRY, CDR2 SYGVKD. Trimming removed 8 bases from V and 1 base from J; junction bases left unmatched: 1. The CDR3 protein is CAIASGGGTDTQYF. Written as DNA, the CDR3 is TGTGCCATCGCTAGCGGGGGGGGCACAGATACGCAGTATTTT.

V and J are TRBV3-1 (or the pseudogene TRBV3-2) and TRBJ2-5, with TRBD1 matching over 11 bases. With V trimmed by 2 bases and J by 1 base, 3 bases remained unmatched. CDR1 is LGHDT and CDR2 is YNNKEL in the germline V gene (reference sequence). The CDR3 covers 16 residues. The chain's CDR3 is CASSQPGTGGQETQYF. In DNA, the CDR3 is TGTGCCAGCAGCCAACCCGGGACAGGGGGCCAAGAGACCCAGTACTTC.

The sample holds one count of this clone. The rearrangement joins TRBV7-5 to TRBJ1-1. TRBV7-5 is noted as a pseudogene. CDR3 length: 14 residues. CDR3 sequence: CVRIYPGFDTEAFF. Written as DNA, the CDR3 is TGTGTCAGAATATATCCGGGATTCGACACTGAAGCTTTCTTT.

This chain joins TRBV5-1 and TRBJ2-5; the D gene is possibly TRBD2 (5 bases). The CDR3 runs to 13 residues. The V end was cut by 4 bases, the J end by 4 bases, with 11 bases between. Germline CDR1 SGHRS, CDR2 YFSETQ. CDR3 residues: CASSAREGETQYF. The CDR3 DNA sequence: TGCGCCAGCAGCGCACGGGAAGGAGAGACCCAGTACTTC.

CDR3 sequence: CASSKSLGRGRISTEAFF. The CDR3 DNA reads as TGTGCCAGTAGTAAATCTTTGGGCAGGGGGAGGATTAGCACTGAAGCTTTCTTT. This chain uses TRBV19 with TRBJ1-1; 7 bases align to TRBD1. After removal of 4 bases from V and 4 bases from J, the junction contained 18 bases not matched to a gene. Germline CDR1 and CDR2: LNHDA and SQIVND (reference sequence). The CDR3 totals 18 residues.

The CDR3 here is CASSGEGNEQFF. DNA for the CDR3: TGTGCCAGCTCAGGCGAAGGCAATGAGCAGTTCTTC. The V call is TRBV7-2, the J call TRBJ2-1; D is unresolved. Trimming took 8 bases from V and 6 from J, leaving 11 bases between them. Germline loops: CDR1 SGHTA, CDR2 FQGNSA. The CDR3 spans 12 residues.

This clone was detected only once. CDR3 in DNA: TGCGCCAGCAGCTTGGCGCAGGGTGGGGGCTACACCTTC. Its translation: CASSLAQGGGYTF. V is TRBV5-1 and J is TRBJ1-2; D perhaps matches TRBD1 (5 bases). Per germline, CDR1 SGHRS and CDR2 YFSETQ. Trimming left V 0 bases short and J 8 bases short, with 11 bases between. The CDR3 consists of 13 residues.

V usage is TRBV6-6 and J usage is TRBJ2-2; the D gene is possibly TRBD1 (6 bases). This CDR3 region has 14 residues. Germline V lookup: CDR1 MNHNY, CDR2 SVGAGI (reference sequence). V was clipped by 8 bases and J by 0 bases, with 10 bases between them. Written as DNA, the CDR3 is TGTGCCAGCGTGGGACACGCGAACACCGGGGAGCTGTTTTTT. Translation gives CASVGHANTGELFF.